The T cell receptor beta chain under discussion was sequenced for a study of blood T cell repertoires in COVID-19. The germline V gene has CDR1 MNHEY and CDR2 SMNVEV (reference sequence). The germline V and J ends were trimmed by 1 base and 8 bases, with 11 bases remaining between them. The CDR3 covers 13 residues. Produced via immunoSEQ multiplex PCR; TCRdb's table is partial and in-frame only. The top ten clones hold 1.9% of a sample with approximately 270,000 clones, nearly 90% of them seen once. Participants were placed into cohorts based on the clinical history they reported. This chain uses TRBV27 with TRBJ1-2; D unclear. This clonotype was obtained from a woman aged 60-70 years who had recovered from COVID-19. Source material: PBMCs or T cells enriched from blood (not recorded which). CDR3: CASSLYPLQGYTF. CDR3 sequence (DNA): TGTGCCAGCAGTTTATACCCCCTCCAGGGCTACACCTTC.